The subject of this entry is one T cell receptor beta chain. V lost 1 base to trimming and J lost 11 bases, with 23 bases between them. The CDR3 is 16 amino acids. CDR1 and CDR2 (germline): SNHLY, FYNNEI. This sample was taken from a study of cytomegalovirus exposure and HLA in healthy donors. The PCR was carried out with 60 Vbeta primers and 13 Jbeta primers. The protocol was immunoSEQ multiplex PCR, while the TCRdb copy is restricted to in-frame clones and leaves out a portion. The sample gives 200,000 or so clones, over 60% of which show up once; roughly 2.1% is in the top ten. The sequencing sample was made of PBMCs. The sequence derives from a woman between 25 and 40 years old in good health and CMV-seropositive. The chain carries TRBV2 and TRBJ2-5; D is perhaps TRBD2 (5 bases). The CDR3 DNA sequence: TGTGCCAGCAGTGAAGAGGTGGGTTCCGGGCGAAGGGAGCAGTACTTC. This gives the protein CASSEEVGSGRREQYF.